This TCR beta chain was profiled in a study of technical replicates of blood from a handful of donors. This CDR3 region has 18 residues. CDR1 KGHSH and CDR2 LQKENI come from the germline V gene. The V end lost 0 bases, the J end lost 1 base, and 19 bases lay between the germline ends. Repertoires were generated with immunoSEQ multiplex PCR, while TCRdb's copy carries only in-frame clones and drops some. The sample records over 50,000 clones, more than 70% being singletons. Sample: PBMCs. The clonotype originates from a human donor in good health. Some clones in this sample may be carry-over from other donors' samples. The chain combines TRBV18 with TRBJ2-7; D may be TRBD2 (5 bases). The CDR3 protein is CASSPPNAGPGRSYEQYF. DNA of the CDR3: TGTGCCAGCTCACCACCGAATGCGGGCCCCGGGCGTTCCTACGAGCAGTACTTC.